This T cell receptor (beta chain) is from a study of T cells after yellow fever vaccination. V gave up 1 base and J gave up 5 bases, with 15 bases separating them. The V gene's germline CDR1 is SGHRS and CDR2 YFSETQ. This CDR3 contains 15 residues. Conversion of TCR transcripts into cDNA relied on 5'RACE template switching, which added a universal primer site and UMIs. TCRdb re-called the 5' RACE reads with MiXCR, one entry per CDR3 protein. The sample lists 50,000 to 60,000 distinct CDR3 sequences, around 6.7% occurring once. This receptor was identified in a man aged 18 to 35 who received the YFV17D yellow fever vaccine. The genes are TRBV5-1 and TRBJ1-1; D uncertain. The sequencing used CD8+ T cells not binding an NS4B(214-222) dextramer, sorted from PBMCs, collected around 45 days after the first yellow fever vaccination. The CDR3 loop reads CASSLRGNGGTEAFF. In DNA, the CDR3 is TGCGCCAGCAGCTTGAGAGGGAACGGAGGAACTGAAGCTTTCTTT.